A selection of T cell receptor beta chains follows, all from one sample in a study of regulatory T cells in long-lasting Graves disease. MiXCR was run by TCRdb on the multiplex PCR reads, yielding one entry per CDR3 protein. The sample includes 200,000 to 250,000 distinct CDR3 sequences, approximately 18% of them seen just once. In addition, the sample was reused for a study of T cells in Graves' hyperthyroidism and ophthalmopathy.

The sequencing here drew on peripheral blood mononuclear cells (PBMCs), taken at new diagnosis, from a patient treated with antithyroid drugs. All receptors derive from a woman aged 25 to 45 with Graves disease. Each CDR3 is given with its conserved first and last residue. The D gene is left open where the match is weak. Some rows have no size entry. The others give once, few or many, or a class for an expanded clone.

TRBJ1-2	12	NA	NA	TRBV3-1	CASSQGDSGYTF	TGTGCCAGCAGCCAGGGAGATAGTGGCTACACCTTC
TRBJ1-1	14	TRBD1	many	TRBV6-2/TRBV6-3	CASSRNRGNAEAFF	TGTGCCAGCAGTAGGAACAGGGGGAACGCTGAAGCTTTCTTT
TRBJ1-5	15	NA	many	TRBV20-1	CSARENTGSNQPQHF	TGCAGTGCTAGAGAGAATACAGGGAGCAATCAGCCCCAGCATTTT
TRBJ2-3	12	NA	NA	TRBV11-2	CASSQPHGTQYF	TGCGCCAGCAGCCAGCCTCACGGTACGCAGTATTTT
TRBJ2-6	15	NA	many	TRBV7-8	CASSFDISGANVLTF	TGTGCCAGCAGCTTTGACATCTCTGGGGCCAACGTCCTGACTTTC
TRBJ1-1	13	NA	many	TRBV20-1	CSARDRLNTEAFF	TGCAGTGCTAGAGACAGATTGAACACTGAAGCTTTCTTT
TRBJ1-2	13	NA	few	TRBV5-1	CASRDGAYYGYTF	TGCGCCAGCAGGGACGGGGCCTACTATGGCTACACCTTC
TRBJ2-5	15	TRBD2	many	TRBV12-3/TRBV12-4	CASSFISGGQETQYF	TGTGCCAGCAGTTTCATAAGCGGGGGACAAGAGACCCAGTACTTC
TRBJ2-7	13	TRBD1	many	TRBV11-2	CASLRTGGYEQYF	TGTGCCAGCCTCAGGACAGGGGGCTACGAGCAGTACTTC
TRBJ2-3	15	TRBD1	NA	TRBV7-9	CASSSYTGGTDTQYF	TGTGCCAGCAGCTCCTATACAGGGGGGACAGATACGCAGTATTTT
TRBJ1-5	13	NA	many	TRBV30	CAWSGRGDQPQHF	TGTGCCTGGAGTGGTAGGGGGGATCAGCCCCAGCATTTT
TRBJ1-2	15	NA	many	TRBV6-2/TRBV6-3	CASSEAGHGDYGYTF	TGTGCCAGCAGTGAAGCTGGCCATGGGGACTATGGCTACACCTTC
TRBJ1-6	15	TRBD1	many	TRBV2	CASRLIRTGDSPLHF	TGTGCCAGCAGACTGATTCGGACAGGGGATTCACCCCTCCACTTT
TRBJ1-3	12	NA	NA	TRBV29-1	CSVHISGNTIYF	TGCAGCGTTCACATCTCTGGAAACACCATATATTTT
TRBJ1-2	16	NA	many	TRBV6-1	CASSPAVWVSNYGYTF	TGTGCCAGCAGCCCTGCAGTTTGGGTGTCTAACTATGGCTACACCTTC
TRBJ2-5	15	NA	NA	TRBV5-1	CASSLAAGSWETQYF	TGCGCCAGCAGCTTGGCCGCCGGGTCATGGGAGACCCAGTACTTC
TRBJ1-2	14	NA	many	TRBV6-5	CASSYSADNYGYTF	TGTGCCAGCAGTTACTCGGCGGACAACTATGGCTACACCTTC
TRBJ1-5	14	NA	many	TRBV3-1	CASSQGRVRQPQHF	TGTGCCAGCAGCCAGGGTCGGGTTCGTCAGCCCCAGCATTTT
TRBJ1-4	13	NA	few	TRBV4-1	CASSPTGDEKLFF	TGCGCCAGCAGCCCGACAGGAGACGAAAAACTGTTTTTT
TRBJ1-1	17	TRBD1	many	TRBV12-3/TRBV12-4	CASSLKGGTGLNTEAFF	TGTGCCAGCAGTTTAAAGGGGGGGACAGGGCTGAACACTGAAGCTTTCTTT
TRBJ2-2	16	TRBD2	many	TRBV3-1	CASSPTGLAGTGELFF	TGTGCCAGCAGCCCAACGGGACTAGCGGGAACCGGGGAGCTGTTTTTT
TRBJ2-1	13	TRBD1	few	TRBV24-1	CATSEWDRGGQFF	TGTGCCACCAGTGAATGGGACAGGGGTGGGCAGTTCTTC
TRBJ2-7	11	NA	many	TRBV11-3	CASSHGLQQYF	TGTGCCAGCAGCCACGGTTTGCAGCAGTACTTC
TRBJ1-4	17	TRBD1	many	TRBV5-1	CASSKLGQGVPNEKLFF	TGCGCCAGCAGTAAATTGGGACAGGGTGTCCCTAATGAAAAACTGTTTTTT
TRBJ1-1	13	NA	NA	TRBV30	CAWDRSMNTEAFF	TGTGCCTGGGACAGATCCATGAACACTGAAGCTTTCTTT
TRBJ1-1	13	NA	many	TRBV30	CAWITGGRLIAFF	TGTGCCTGGATAACGGGGGGCAGGCTGATCGCTTTCTTT
TRBJ2-3	13	NA	few	TRBV19	CASNGGKTDTQYF	TGTGCCAGTAATGGGGGGAAGACAGATACGCAGTATTTT
TRBJ1-1	15	NA	many	TRBV6-1	CASSEWSRGNTEAFF	TGTGCCAGCAGTGAATGGTCTCGGGGGAACACTGAAGCTTTCTTT